Listed below are T cell receptor beta chains from one sample, sequenced in a study of cytomegalovirus exposure and HLA in healthy donors. The protocol was immunoSEQ multiplex PCR, while the TCRdb copy is restricted to in-frame clones and leaves out a portion. Among about 190,000 clones listed, approximately 84% were seen once. The specimen sequenced was PBMCs. The receptor source for this set is a woman aged 45-59 years in good health and CMV-seropositive. Both conserved end residues are part of each CDR3. A D gene is named only where the DNA matches it firmly. Expanded clones are given a class, and other clones once, few, many or no size at all.

cdr3_aa | cdr3_nt | j_call | clone_size | v_call | d_call
CASSQGLAGEGHEQFF | TGTGCCAGCAGCCAAGGACTAGCGGGGGAGGGGCATGAGCAGTTCTTC | TRBJ2-1 | - | TRBV5-4 | TRBD2
CASSPNRPWGYTF | TGCGCCAGCAGCCCGAACAGGCCTTGGGGCTACACCTTC | TRBJ1-2 | - | TRBV4-1 | -
CSSSLTGGQETQYF | TGTTCCAGCAGCTTAACAGGGGGACAAGAGACCCAGTACTTC | TRBJ2-5 | - | TRBV7-9 | TRBD1
CASSEGQGPWGEQYF | TGCGCCAGCAGCGAAGGACAGGGCCCCTGGGGCGAGCAGTACTTC | TRBJ2-7 | - | TRBV5-1 | TRBD1
CASSLVATGYYGYTF | TGTGCCAGCAGCTTAGTCGCCACGGGGTACTATGGCTACACCTTC | TRBJ1-2 | once | TRBV7-2 | -
CASSPGATMQYGYTF | TGTGCCAGTTCGCCAGGTGCGACTATGCAATATGGCTACACCTTC | TRBJ1-2 | - | TRBV27 | -
CASSLAMGQAGPNYEQYF | TGTGCCAGCAGCTTGGCCATGGGACAGGCGGGCCCTAACTACGAGCAGTACTTC | TRBJ2-7 | - | TRBV7-9 | TRBD1
CASSFRDRGREQYF | TGTGCCAGCAGTTTCCGGGACAGGGGGCGTGAGCAGTACTTC | TRBJ2-7 | - | TRBV27 | TRBD1
CASGTSGGYNTGELFF | TGTGCCAGCGGGACTAGCGGGGGTTACAACACCGGGGAGCTGTTTTTT | TRBJ2-2 | - | TRBV28 | TRBD2
CASRVAGIQETQYF | TGTGCCAGCAGGGTAGCGGGGATCCAAGAGACCCAGTACTTC | TRBJ2-5 | - | TRBV25-1 | TRBD2
CASSPVMGTGNLNTGELFF | TGTGCCAGCAGCCCAGTTATGGGGACAGGGAATCTGAACACCGGGGAGCTGTTTTTT | TRBJ2-2 | - | TRBV7-9 | TRBD1
CATLPALASANTGELFF | TGCGCCACCCTCCCCGCCCTAGCGTCCGCGAACACCGGGGAGCTGTTTTTT | TRBJ2-2 | - | TRBV10-2 | -
CASSLGTGNTEAFF | TGCGCCAGCAGCTTGGGGACAGGGAACACTGAAGCTTTCTTT | TRBJ1-1 | few | TRBV5-1 | TRBD1
CASSYEGETYEQYF | TGTGCCAGCAGTTACGAAGGGGAAACCTACGAGCAGTACTTC | TRBJ2-7 | - | TRBV6-6 | -
CASTRSAVAYGYTF | TGTGCCAGCACCCGATCTGCAGTCGCCTATGGCTACACCTTC | TRBJ1-2 | - | TRBV2 | -
CASSPDGRVQETQYF | TGTGCCAGCAGCCCCGATGGGCGGGTCCAAGAGACCCAGTACTTC | TRBJ2-5 | - | TRBV7-2 | -
CASSPVDRKYEQYF | TGCGCCAGCAGCCCAGTGGACAGGAAATACGAGCAGTACTTC | TRBJ2-7 | - | TRBV5-1 | TRBD1
CASSWGRSDGYTF | TGTGCCAGCAGCTGGGGGAGGTCGGATGGCTACACCTTC | TRBJ1-2 | - | TRBV2 | -
CASSQGVYEQYF | TGTGCCAGCAGCCAGGGGGTTTACGAGCAGTACTTC | TRBJ2-7 | - | TRBV7-9 | TRBD1
CASSLGLGARLSDLELFF | TGTGCCAGCAGCTTAGGGCTAGGGGCACGACTCAGCGATCTGGAGCTGTTTTTT | TRBJ2-2 | - | TRBV7-9 | -
CASSQDRGRTQPQHF | TGTGCCAGCAGCCAGGACAGGGGGAGAACTCAGCCCCAGCATTTT | TRBJ1-5 | - | TRBV6-6 | TRBD1
CAISGDTSSYEQYF | TGTGCCATCAGTGGGGACACCAGCTCCTACGAGCAGTACTTC | TRBJ2-7 | - | TRBV10-3 | -
CASSRGGNYGYTF | TGTGCCAGCAGCCGGGGGGGGAACTATGGCTACACCTTC | TRBJ1-2 | once | TRBV5-4 | -
CASSQEEGGHGYTF | TGCGCCAGCAGCCAAGAGGAAGGTGGGCATGGCTACACCTTC | TRBJ1-2 | few | TRBV4-1 | -
CASSPPAVRRNTEAFF | TGTGCCAGCAGCCCCCCCGCAGTCCGGAGGAACACTGAAGCTTTCTTT | TRBJ1-1 | - | TRBV7-2 | -
CASSSVEGNEQFF | TGTGCCAGTAGTTCAGTCGAGGGCAATGAGCAGTTCTTC | TRBJ2-1 | - | TRBV19 | -
CASSFERIAYNEQFF | TGTGCCAGCAGTTTCGAGCGGATTGCCTACAATGAGCAGTTCTTC | TRBJ2-1 | - | TRBV6-1 | -
CASSPSTSGGAFEQFF | TGTGCCAGCTCACCCTCTACTAGCGGGGGGGCCTTTGAGCAGTTCTTC | TRBJ2-1 | - | TRBV18 | TRBD2